This T cell receptor beta chain is drawn from a study of T-cell reconstitution after alpha-beta-depleted transplantation in children. Study outcomes and limitations: By about two months after transplant, alpha-beta T cells reportedly arose from several hundred graft clones that had expanded. T-cell numbers and diversity one year post-transplant derived largely from freshly generated T cells. Certain patients had high TCRbeta diversity at day 60, and it came from recipient T cells and thymic progenitors that survived.

Trimming stripped 0 bases from V and 7 bases from J, with 13 bases between. CDR1 and CDR2 from the germline V gene are SGHTA and FQGNSA. The CDR3 contains 14 residues. In its sample, this clonotype was seen a few times. The antigen is undetermined. TCRbeta library construction was performed incorporating unique molecular identifiers. TCRdb called the PCR reads again in MiXCR, with one record for every CDR3 protein. The sample contains hundreds of thousands of distinct CDR3 sequences, 10% of which appear only once. The sample was PBMCs, taken before TCRalphabeta/CD19-depleted stem cell transplant. This receptor was identified in a child aged 2 to 15 with inherited bone marrow failure, due to receive a stem cell transplant. This rearrangement joins TRBV7-2 to TRBJ2-7; TRBD1 is a possible D gene (5 bases). The CDR3 DNA follows: TGTGCCAGCAGCTTAGCGGACATCGGGCGGGAGCAGTACTTC. Residues: CASSLADIGREQYF. The complete variable domain, with remaining parts taken from reference TRBV7-2 and TRBJ2-7, reads GAGVSQSPSNKVTEKGKDVELRCDPISGHTALYWYRQSLGQGLEFLIYFQGNSAPDKSGLPSDRFSAERTGGSVSTLTIQRTQQEDSAVYLCASSLADIGREQYFGPGTRLTVT.